The present entry profiles one TCR beta chain with its context. Trimming removed 4 bases from V and 4 bases from J; junction bases left unmatched: 10. This CDR3 spans 16 amino acids. Germline V lookup: CDR1 MNHNS, CDR2 SASEGT. The source of the sample is a study of shared clonotypes between healthy human individuals. This table comes from immunoSEQ multiplex PCR, and its TCRdb copy is limited to in-frame clones, with some not included. The data hold under 1,100,000 clones, with about 70% observed a single time. Study donors comprised healthy, HIV-negative adults devoid of recent acute infection or vaccination.

Input material: memory CD4+ T cells sorted from blood. The sample's subset: CD45RA-negative fraction. The chain employs TRBV6-1 and TRBJ1-1, with 9 nucleotides matching TRBD1. The TCR originated in a man younger than 30 in good health. The CDR3 sequence is CASSVDRGGWGTEAFF. In nucleotides, the CDR3 is TGTGCCAGCAGTGTGGACAGGGGAGGATGGGGCACTGAAGCTTTCTTT.